Below are 28 T cell receptor beta chains sequenced from a single sample in a study of response to subunit inactivated influenza vaccine. TCRdb analysed the RT-PCR reads with MiXCR anew, one entry per CDR3 protein. Of about 540,000 distinct CDR3 sequences listed, less than 25% are singletons. This sample also belongs to another study, concerning T cells expressing NK-cell markers. That publication notes: A 5'RACE template switching approach incorporating UMIs was used to make TCR beta cDNA.

The source material was CD4+ T cells sorted from PBMCs, sampled about 11 days after vaccination. These receptors originate from a man between 45 and 60 years old who received an inactivated influenza vaccine.

This clonotype turned up a few times. The V gene is TRBV15, the J gene TRBJ2-2, with a tentative D call TRBD2 (6 bases). There are 14 residues in the CDR3. The germline V gene has CDR1 LNHNV and CDR2 YYDKDF (reference sequence). The V and J ends lost 9 bases and 0 bases respectively, with 11 bases between them. DNA of the CDR3: TGTGCCACGAGGGAGGACCCGAACACCGGGGAGCTGTTTTTT. Translating it yields CATREDPNTGELFF.

The chain combines TRBV20-1 with TRBJ2-3, with D uncertain. CDR1 is DFQATT, CDR2 SNEGSKA, per germline (reference sequence). The CDR3 is 13 amino acids. Trimming removed 3 bases at V and 6 bases at J, with 13 bases between. The CDR3 DNA reads TGCAGTGCTAGTATTGCGGAAAGCGATACGCAGTATTTT. The encoded protein is CSASIAESDTQYF.

The chain links TRBV24-1 to TRBJ2-1, with TRBD2 identical over 7 bases. Germline V gives CDR1 KGHDR, CDR2 SFDVKD. The length of the CDR3 is 16 residues. The V and J ends lost 3 bases and 7 bases, in that order; junction bases with no gene match: 11. CDR3 sequence: CATSDKSGEVRNEQFF. Here the CDR3 DNA reads TGTGCCACCAGTGATAAGAGCGGGGAGGTAAGGAATGAGCAGTTCTTC.

V and J are TRBV20-1 and TRBJ2-5; D call uncertain. There are 14 residues in the CDR3. Germline CDR1 is DFQATT and CDR2 is SNEGSKA (reference sequence). Trimming took off 4 bases at V and 1 base at J, with 13 bases between the two ends. CDR3 coding DNA: TGCAGTGCTACCCCCGTTAGCTCCCAAGAGACCCAGTACTTC. This encodes CSATPVSSQETQYF.

CDR3 protein: CAIKETDTYNSPLHF. The CDR3 DNA is TGTGCCATCAAGGAAACGGATACTTATAATTCACCCCTCCACTTT. The chain employs TRBV10-3 and TRBJ1-6; D call uncertain. The CDR3 covers 15 residues. The germline V gene encodes CDR1 ENHRY and CDR2 SYGVKD. V dropped 7 bases and J dropped 4 bases, with 14 bases sitting between them.

The chain uses TRBV20-1 and TRBJ2-7; 8 bases are shared with TRBD1. The CDR3 is made up of 15 amino acids. Germline CDR1 is DFQATT and CDR2 is SNEGSKA (reference sequence). The V gene end was trimmed by 0 bases and the J gene end by 2 bases; junction bases not matched to a gene: 6. The CDR3 nucleotides read TGCAGTGCTAGAGAAGGACAGGGAATCGCCTACGAGCAGTACTTC. Protein product: CSAREGQGIAYEQYF.

In its sample, this clonotype was seen a few times. The chain joins TRBV29-1 to TRBJ1-1; D unresolved. The CDR3 runs 13 residues. CDR1 and CDR2 from the germline V gene are SQVTM and ANQGSEA. The V gene lost 6 bases and the J gene lost 5 bases, with 16 bases spanning the gap. The CDR3 spells CSVEGFSGTEAFF. DNA for the CDR3: TGCAGCGTGGAGGGTTTCAGTGGGACTGAAGCTTTCTTT.

The chain is built from TRBV27 and TRBJ2-1; 9 nucleotides line up with TRBD2. CDR1 and CDR2 (germline): MNHEY, SMNVEV (reference sequence). This CDR3 spans 18 amino acids. Trimming removed 7 bases from V and 0 bases from J; junction bases left unmatched: 13. CDR3 nucleotide sequence: TGTGCCAGCATCCACCTCGCTAGCGGGATTAGCTCCTACAATGAGCAGTTCTTC. Protein sequence: CASIHLASGISSYNEQFF.

This clonotype has ten or more counts. The V call is TRBV28, the J call TRBJ2-7, with D unclear. The ends were cut back, 6 bases at V and 4 bases at J, with 10 bases in the middle. Germline V CDR1 and CDR2: MDHEN, SYDVKM. CDR3 length: 12 amino acids. The CDR3 is CASSLSAYEQYF. The CDR3 nucleotides read TGTGCCAGCAGCTTGAGCGCGTACGAGCAGTACTTC.

The chain employs TRBV28 and TRBJ1-5; D is perhaps TRBD1 (5 bases). V lost 1 base, J lost 7 bases, and 11 bases lay in between. Germline-derived CDR1 and CDR2 are MDHEN and SYDVKM. The CDR3 runs to 14 residues. CDR3 coding DNA: TGTGCCAGCAGTTTATTCGCCAGGGTCCAGCCCCAGCATTTT. Its translation: CASSLFARVQPQHF.

The rearrangement uses TRBV5-1 and TRBJ2-7, with D unclear. Germline values: CDR1 SGHRS, CDR2 YFSETQ. The V end was cut by 2 bases, the J end by 2 bases, with 14 bases between. The CDR3 consists of 15 residues. CDR3: CASSFSGSQAYEQYF. The CDR3 DNA is TGCGCCAGCAGCTTTTCCGGCAGCCAGGCCTACGAGCAGTACTTC.

There are a few counts of this clonotype. Here the CDR3 DNA reads TGTGCCAGCAGCCTAGGACAGGGGGCTGTTAACTATGGCTACACCTTC. This gives the protein CASSLGQGAVNYGYTF. The chain employs TRBV5-6 and TRBJ1-2; 11 bases are shared with TRBD1. J gave up 1 base and V 4 bases, and 6 bases lay outside the gene matches. The germline CDR1 and CDR2 sequences are SGHDT and YYEEEE. The CDR3 covers 16 residues.

The chain uses TRBV28 and TRBJ2-3, with TRBD1 identical over 8 bases. The CDR3 has 17 amino acids. J gave up 4 bases and V 8 bases, and 17 bases lay outside the gene matches. The germline gives CDR1 MDHEN, CDR2 SYDVKM. The chain's CDR3 is CASRAFLGRGQSDTQYF. The CDR3 DNA sequence: TGTGCCAGCCGGGCGTTCCTGGGCAGGGGGCAATCAGATACGCAGTATTTT.

This clonotype was found a few times. The rearrangement links TRBV7-9 to TRBJ1-1; no clear D gene. The CDR3 loop spans 14 amino acids. V shed 6 bases and J shed 1 base, with 12 bases lying between them. In germline, CDR1 is SEHNR, CDR2 FQNEAQ (reference sequence). The CDR3 nucleotides read TGTGCCAGCAGGTCCTCTTGGGGGAACACTGAAGCTTTCTTT. This encodes CASRSSWGNTEAFF. Combining the CDR3 with reference TRBV7-9 and TRBJ1-1 gives the whole variable domain DTGVSQNPRHKITKRGQNVTFRCDPISEHNRLYWYRQTLGQGPEFLTYFQNEAQLEKSRLLSDRFSAERPKGSFSTLEIQRTEQGDSAMYLCASRSSWGNTEAFFGQGTRLTVV.

This chain joins TRBV18 and TRBJ2-1, with D maybe TRBD1 (5 bases). Trimming removed 1 base at V and 9 bases at J, with 10 bases between. This CDR3 has 13 amino acids. Germline-derived CDR1 and CDR2 are KGHSH and LQKENI. CDR3 region: CASSPRPQGEQFF. DNA of the CDR3: TGTGCCAGCTCACCACGCCCGCAGGGTGAGCAGTTCTTC.

The genes are TRBV7-2 and TRBJ2-6, with D unclear. The CDR3 covers 14 residues. The V and J ends lost 8 bases and 0 bases respectively, with 8 bases between them. CDR1 is SGHTA, CDR2 FQGNSA, per germline. The CDR3 protein is CASFLFSGANVLTF. The CDR3 DNA reads TGTGCCAGCTTCCTATTCTCTGGGGCCAACGTCCTGACTTTC.

The CDR3 spells CASSESLVATGELFF. DNA for the CDR3: TGCGCCAGCAGTGAGTCCTTGGTGGCCACCGGGGAGCTGTTTTTT. The V gene is TRBV10-1, the J gene TRBJ2-2; D unresolved. The V end lost 0 bases, the J end lost 4 bases, and 9 bases lay between the germline ends. In germline, CDR1 is WNHNN, CDR2 SYGVQD (reference sequence). The CDR3 contains 15 residues.

The V and J genes are TRBV15 and TRBJ2-7; D is uncertain. Germline CDR1 LNHNV, CDR2 YYDKDF (reference sequence). The germline V and J ends were trimmed by 0 bases and 1 base, with 7 bases remaining between them. The CDR3 consists of 14 residues. CDR3 region: CATSRDLVSYEQYF. Here the CDR3 DNA reads TGTGCCACCAGCAGAGATTTGGTATCCTACGAGCAGTACTTC.

The J gene is TRBJ2-2, the V gene TRBV6-5, with TRBD2 identical over 7 bases. From germline, CDR1 is MNHEY and CDR2 SVGAGI. With V trimmed by 3 bases and J by 6 bases, 7 bases remained unmatched. This CDR3 is built from 15 residues. In nucleotides, the CDR3 is TGTGCCAGCAGTTATCGCCAGGGAGGGGCCGGGGAGCTGTTTTTT. Translating it yields CASSYRQGGAGELFF.

This clonotype has more than one count but fewer than ten. This chain joins TRBV27 and TRBJ1-4; D remains unclear. This CDR3 has 13 residues. Per the germline V gene, CDR1 is MNHEY and CDR2 is SMNVEV (reference sequence). V lost 3 bases and J 3 bases, leaving 5 bases between the germline ends. CDR3 DNA sequence: TGTGCCAGCAGTTTCAGTCCTAATGAAAAACTGTTTTTT. This sequence encodes CASSFSPNEKLFF.

The rearrangement uses TRBV4-3 and TRBJ2-1; 13 bases line up with TRBD2. The length of the CDR3 is 17 residues. V lost 0 bases and J lost 7; bases outside the gene matches: 6. Germline lookup yields CDR1 LGHNA and CDR2 YSLEER. CDR3 nucleotide sequence: TGCGCCAGCAGCCAAGACGTGGGACTAGCGGGAAGAAATGAGCAGTTCTTC. This gives the protein CASSQDVGLAGRNEQFF.

The chain carries TRBV4-3 and TRBJ1-5; D is uncertain. The V gene lost 0 bases and the J gene lost 0 bases, with 6 bases spanning the gap. CDR1 is LGHNA and CDR2 is YSLEER in the germline V gene. The CDR3 is made up of 15 amino acids. In DNA form, the CDR3 reads TGCGCCAGCAGCCAAGAAAGGACTAGCAATCAGCCCCAGCATTTT. This gives the protein CASSQERTSNQPQHF.

This clonotype was detected a few times. This chain links TRBV3-1 with TRBJ2-3, with 11 bases fitting TRBD2. The V gene's germline CDR1 is LGHDT and CDR2 YNNKEL (reference sequence). The CDR3 sequence is 15 residues long. V gave up 4 bases and J gave up 5 bases; unmatched junction bases: 5. The CDR3 DNA sequence: TGTGCCAGCAGCCCGACTAGCGGGGCAAGAGATACGCAGTATTTT. Protein: CASSPTSGARDTQYF.

This clonotype has more than one count but fewer than ten. This CDR3 is CSAGRGGRAGETQYF. For the CDR3, the DNA is TGCAGTGCCGGGAGAGGGGGGAGGGCAGGGGAGACCCAGTACTTC. V usage is TRBV20-1 and J usage is TRBJ2-5; perhaps TRBD2 as D (7 bases). Trimming shortened V by 6 bases and J by 5 bases, and 22 bases separated the two germline ends. Looked up from germline, CDR1 is DFQATT and CDR2 is SNEGSKA (reference sequence). This CDR3 has 15 amino acids.

The J gene is TRBJ2-1, the V gene TRBV20-1, with no clear D. V lost 0 bases and J 4 bases, leaving 16 bases between the germline ends. The CDR3 length is 16 residues. From germline, CDR1 is DFQATT and CDR2 SNEGSKA (reference sequence). CDR3 sequence: CSARDPRTAFYNEQFF. The CDR3 bases are TGCAGTGCTAGAGATCCCCGGACGGCATTTTACAATGAGCAGTTCTTC.

J is TRBJ2-7 and V is TRBV5-5; 9 bases are shared with TRBD1. This CDR3 region has 17 residues. After removal of 0 bases from V and 2 bases from J, the junction contained 9 bases not matched to a gene. Germline V gene lookup returns CDR1 SGHKS and CDR2 YYEKEE (reference sequence). CDR3 residues: CASSLEGGDRATYEQYF. The CDR3, as DNA: TGTGCCAGCAGCTTGGAAGGGGGGGACAGGGCTACCTACGAGCAGTACTTC.

The chain has TRBV30 and TRBJ1-1; the D gene is possibly TRBD1 (5 bases). CDR1 GTSNPN and CDR2 SVGIG come from the germline V gene (reference sequence). V lost 2 bases to trimming and J lost 7 bases, with 14 bases between them. The CDR3 contains 13 residues. The CDR3: CAWSFFRASEAFF. The CDR3 DNA sequence: TGTGCCTGGAGTTTCTTCAGGGCGAGTGAAGCTTTCTTT. The whole variable domain, remainder taken from reference TRBV30 and TRBJ1-1, is SQTIHQWPATLVQPVGSPLSLECTVEGTSNPNLYWYRQAAGRGLQLLFYSVGIGQISSEVPQNLSASRPQDRQFILSSKKLLLSDSGFYLCAWSFFRASEAFFGQGTRLTVV.

The chain uses TRBV24-1 and TRBJ2-2; D is ambiguous. Germline lookup yields CDR1 KGHDR and CDR2 SFDVKD. Trimming removed 4 bases at V and 2 bases at J, with 4 bases between. The CDR3 extends over 13 amino acids. For the CDR3, the DNA is TGTGCCACCAGTGACCGAAACACCGGGGAGCTGTTTTTT. Protein product: CATSDRNTGELFF.